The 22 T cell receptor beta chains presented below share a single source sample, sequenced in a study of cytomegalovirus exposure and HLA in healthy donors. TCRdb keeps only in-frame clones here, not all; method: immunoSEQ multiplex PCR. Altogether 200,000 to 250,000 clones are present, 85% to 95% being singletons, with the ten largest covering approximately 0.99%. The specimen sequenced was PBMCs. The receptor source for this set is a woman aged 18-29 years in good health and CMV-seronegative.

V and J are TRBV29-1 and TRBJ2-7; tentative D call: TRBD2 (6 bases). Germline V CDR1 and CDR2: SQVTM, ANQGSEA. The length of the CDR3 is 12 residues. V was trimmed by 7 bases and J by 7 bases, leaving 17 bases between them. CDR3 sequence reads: CSATYGGKEQYF. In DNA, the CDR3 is TGCAGCGCCACCTATGGGGGGAAGGAGCAGTACTTC.

The CDR3 DNA is TGTGCCAGCAGTGTCCCGGGACTAGCGGGAGGGCGGTTTTCCGGGGAGCTGTTTTTT. This encodes CASSVPGLAGGRFSGELFF. This chain links TRBV2 with TRBJ2-2; 16 bases map to TRBD2. The germline V gene has CDR1 SNHLY and CDR2 FYNNEI. The CDR3 runs 19 residues. After removal of 4 bases from V and 6 bases from J, the junction contained 11 bases not matched to a gene.

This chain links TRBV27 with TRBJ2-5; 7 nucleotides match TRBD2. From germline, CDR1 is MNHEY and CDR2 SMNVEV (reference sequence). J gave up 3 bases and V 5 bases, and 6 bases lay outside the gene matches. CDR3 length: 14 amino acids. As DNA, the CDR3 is TGTGCCAGCAGTAATTCCGGGACTAAAGAGACCCAGTACTTC. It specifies CASSNSGTKETQYF.

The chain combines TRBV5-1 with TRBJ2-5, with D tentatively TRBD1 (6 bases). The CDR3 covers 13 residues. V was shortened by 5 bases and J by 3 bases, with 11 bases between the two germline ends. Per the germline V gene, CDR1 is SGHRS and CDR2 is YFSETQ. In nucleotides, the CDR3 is TGCGCCAGCAGTCGGGACAAAGAAGAGACCCAGTACTTC. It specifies CASSRDKEETQYF.

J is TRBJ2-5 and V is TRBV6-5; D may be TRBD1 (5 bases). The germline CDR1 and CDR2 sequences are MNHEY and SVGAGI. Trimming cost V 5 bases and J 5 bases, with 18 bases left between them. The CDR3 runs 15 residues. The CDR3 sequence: CASSQTGLLGETQYF. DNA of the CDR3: TGTGCCAGCAGTCAAACAGGCCTCCTGGGGGAGACCCAGTACTTC.

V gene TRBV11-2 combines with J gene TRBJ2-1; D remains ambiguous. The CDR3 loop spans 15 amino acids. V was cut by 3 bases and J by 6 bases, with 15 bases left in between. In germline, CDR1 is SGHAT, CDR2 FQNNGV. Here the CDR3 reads CASSFVSFSPNEQFF. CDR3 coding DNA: TGTGCCAGCAGCTTTGTTTCTTTTAGCCCCAATGAGCAGTTCTTC.

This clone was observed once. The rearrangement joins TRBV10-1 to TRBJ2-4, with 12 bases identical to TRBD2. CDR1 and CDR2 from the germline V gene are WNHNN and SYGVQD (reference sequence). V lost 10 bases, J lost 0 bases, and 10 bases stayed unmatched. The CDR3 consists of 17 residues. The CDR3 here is CAMIGLAGLLAKNIQYF. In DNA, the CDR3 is TGCGCCATGATTGGACTAGCGGGACTATTAGCCAAAAACATTCAGTACTTC.

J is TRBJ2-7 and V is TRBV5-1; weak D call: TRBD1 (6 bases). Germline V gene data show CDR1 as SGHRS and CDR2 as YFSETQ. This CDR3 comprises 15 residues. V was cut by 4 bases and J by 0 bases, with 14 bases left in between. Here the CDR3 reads CASSVGHLSSYEQYF. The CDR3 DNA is TGCGCCAGCAGCGTGGGACACTTGAGCTCCTACGAGCAGTACTTC.

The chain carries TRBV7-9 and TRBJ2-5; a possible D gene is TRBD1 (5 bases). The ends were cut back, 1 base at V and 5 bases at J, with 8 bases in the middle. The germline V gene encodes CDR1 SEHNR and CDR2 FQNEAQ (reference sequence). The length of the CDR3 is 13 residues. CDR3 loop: CASSLVGDETQYF. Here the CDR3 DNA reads TGTGCCAGCAGCTTAGTAGGGGATGAGACCCAGTACTTC.

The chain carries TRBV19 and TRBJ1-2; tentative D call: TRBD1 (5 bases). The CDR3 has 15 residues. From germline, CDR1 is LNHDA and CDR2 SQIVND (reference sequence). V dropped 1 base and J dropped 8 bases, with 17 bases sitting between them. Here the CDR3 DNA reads TGTGCCAGTAGTATAGCTGGCAGGGCCTCGGTGGGCTACACCTTC. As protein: CASSIAGRASVGYTF.

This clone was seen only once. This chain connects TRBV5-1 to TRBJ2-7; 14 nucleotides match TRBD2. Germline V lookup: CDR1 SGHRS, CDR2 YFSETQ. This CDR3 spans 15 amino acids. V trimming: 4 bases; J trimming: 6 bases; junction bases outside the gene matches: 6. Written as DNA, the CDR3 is TGCGCCAGCAGCCAGGGACTAGCGGGAGCGACCGAGCAGTACTTC. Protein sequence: CASSQGLAGATEQYF.

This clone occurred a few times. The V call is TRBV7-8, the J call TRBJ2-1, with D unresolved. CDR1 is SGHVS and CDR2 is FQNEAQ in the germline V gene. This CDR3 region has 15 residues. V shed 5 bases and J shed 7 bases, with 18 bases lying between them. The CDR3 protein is CASSPSLSFMNEQFF. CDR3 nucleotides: TGTGCCAGCAGCCCTAGTTTATCGTTTATGAATGAGCAGTTCTTC.

The CDR3 loop reads CASSRQGNNEKLFF. The CDR3 DNA reads TGTGCCAGCAGCCGACAGGGGAATAATGAAAAACTGTTTTTT. V is TRBV6-5 and J is TRBJ1-4, with 8 bases lining up with TRBD1. V gave up 6 bases and J gave up 4 bases; unmatched junction bases: 4. Germline lookup yields CDR1 MNHEY and CDR2 SVGAGI. This CDR3 is 14 amino acids long.

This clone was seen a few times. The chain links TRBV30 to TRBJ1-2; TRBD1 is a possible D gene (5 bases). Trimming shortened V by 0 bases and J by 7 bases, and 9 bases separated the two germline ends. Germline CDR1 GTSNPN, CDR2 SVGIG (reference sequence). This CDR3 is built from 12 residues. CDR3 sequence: CAWSVLRVGYTF. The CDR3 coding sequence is TGTGCCTGGAGTGTACTCAGGGTTGGCTACACCTTC.

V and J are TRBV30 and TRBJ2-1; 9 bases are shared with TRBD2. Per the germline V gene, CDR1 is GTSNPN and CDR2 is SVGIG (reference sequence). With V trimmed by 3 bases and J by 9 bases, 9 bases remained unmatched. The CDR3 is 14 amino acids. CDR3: CAWSDIAGAGEQFF. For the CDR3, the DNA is TGTGCCTGGAGCGATATAGCGGGAGCTGGTGAGCAGTTCTTC.

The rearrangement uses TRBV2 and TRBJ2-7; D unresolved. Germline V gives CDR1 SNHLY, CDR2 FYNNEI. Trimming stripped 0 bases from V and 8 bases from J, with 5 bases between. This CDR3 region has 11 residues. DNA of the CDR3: TGTGCCAGCAGTGAAGCCCAGAAGCAGTACTTC. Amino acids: CASSEAQKQYF.

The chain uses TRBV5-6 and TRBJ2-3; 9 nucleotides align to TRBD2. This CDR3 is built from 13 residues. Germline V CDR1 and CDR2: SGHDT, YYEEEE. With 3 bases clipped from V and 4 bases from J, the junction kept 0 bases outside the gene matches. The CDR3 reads CASSWTSADTQYF. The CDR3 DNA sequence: TGTGCCAGCAGCTGGACTAGCGCAGATACGCAGTATTTT.

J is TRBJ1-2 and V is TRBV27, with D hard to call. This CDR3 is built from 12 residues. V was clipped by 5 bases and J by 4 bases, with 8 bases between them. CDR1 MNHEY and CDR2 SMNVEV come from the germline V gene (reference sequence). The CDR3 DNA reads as TGTGCCAGCAGTCTCTCGGGCTATGGCTACACCTTC. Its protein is CASSLSGYGYTF.

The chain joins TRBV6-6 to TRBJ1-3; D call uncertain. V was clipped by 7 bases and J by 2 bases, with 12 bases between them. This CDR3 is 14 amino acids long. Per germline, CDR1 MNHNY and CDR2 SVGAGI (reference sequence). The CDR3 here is CASNDGVAGNTIYF. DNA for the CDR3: TGTGCCAGCAACGACGGGGTGGCTGGAAACACCATATATTTT.

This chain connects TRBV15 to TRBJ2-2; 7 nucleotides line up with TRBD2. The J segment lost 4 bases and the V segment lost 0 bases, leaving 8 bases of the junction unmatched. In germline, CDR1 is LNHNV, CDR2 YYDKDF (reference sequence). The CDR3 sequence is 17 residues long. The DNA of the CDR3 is TGTGCCACCAGCAGAGATCTGCCAGCGGGAAGCACCGGGGAGCTGTTTTTT. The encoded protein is CATSRDLPAGSTGELFF. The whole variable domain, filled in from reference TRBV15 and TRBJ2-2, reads DAMVIQNPRYQVTQFGKPVTLSCSQTLNHNVMYWYQQKSSQAPKLLFHYYDKDFNNEADTPDNFQSRRPNTSFCFLDIRSPGLGDTAMYLCATSRDLPAGSTGELFFGEGSRLTVL.

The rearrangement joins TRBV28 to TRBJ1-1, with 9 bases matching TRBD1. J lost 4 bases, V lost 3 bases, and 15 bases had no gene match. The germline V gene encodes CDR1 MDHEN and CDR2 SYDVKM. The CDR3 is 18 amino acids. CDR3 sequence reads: CASSFGGEIGTGSTEAFF. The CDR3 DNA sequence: TGTGCCAGCAGTTTCGGGGGAGAAATCGGGACAGGGAGCACTGAAGCTTTCTTT.

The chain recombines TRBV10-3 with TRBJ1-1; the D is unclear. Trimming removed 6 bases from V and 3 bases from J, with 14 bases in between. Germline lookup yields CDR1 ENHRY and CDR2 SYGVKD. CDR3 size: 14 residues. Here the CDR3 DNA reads TGTGCCATCAGGGACGGCGGGAGGGACACTGAAGCTTTCTTT. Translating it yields CAIRDGGRDTEAFF.